This entry concerns a single T cell receptor (beta chain). No antigen is known for it. PCR amplification relied on 60 Vbeta primers (plus 13 Jbeta primers). Using immunoSEQ multiplex PCR, the repertoire was profiled, and TCRdb retains in-frame clones only, with some absent. The profile covers 200,000 to 300,000 clones, with around 80% appearing a single time and 5.4% taken by the ten largest. These data are taken from a study of cytomegalovirus exposure and HLA in healthy donors. General observations from the study: Available immune exposure information covered CMV serostatus only. In a later analysis, TCR association rates varied by HLA locus: DRB1 most, HLA-C fewest. Previous analysis showed most TCR beta V segments were productive about 90% or about 30% of the time.

This CDR3 comprises 15 residues. Looked up from germline, CDR1 is LNHDA and CDR2 is SQIVND (reference sequence). Trimming shortened V by 7 bases and J by 0 bases, and 13 bases separated the two germline ends. The receptor was derived from a woman between 35 and 50 years old in good health and CMV-seropositive. This chain joins TRBV19 and TRBJ1-5, with D uncertain. Sequencing was performed on PBMCs. The DNA for the CDR3 is TGTGCCAGTACATTCGGGAGGTATAGCAATCAGCCCCAGCATTTT. It translates to CASTFGRYSNQPQHF. Supplemented by reference TRBV19 and TRBJ1-5, the full variable domain reads DGGITQSPKYLFRKEGQNVTLSCEQNLNHDAMYWYRQDPGQGLRLIYYSQIVNDFQKGDIAEGYSVSREKKESFPLTVTSAQKNPTAFYLCASTFGRYSNQPQHFGDGTRLSIL.